This TCR beta chain is from a study of cytomegalovirus exposure and HLA in healthy donors. Study-level background: Among the roughly 370 genotyped donors, just over 80% were placed in the Caucasian-associated ancestry cluster. Points from the study as a whole: Productive status was seen about 90% or about 30% of the time for most TCR beta V segments in an earlier analysis. Researchers counted 164 TCR beta chains as cytomegalovirus-associated.

The CDR3 runs to 19 residues. V lost 2 bases, J lost 4 bases, and 21 bases lay in between. The germline CDR1 and CDR2 sequences are MNHEY and SMNVEV (reference sequence). Participants comprised healthy donors of bone marrow. The PCR made use of 60 Vbeta and 13 Jbeta primers. Repertoires were generated with immunoSEQ multiplex PCR, while TCRdb's copy carries only in-frame clones and drops some. The profile shows 95,000 to 150,000 clones, 60% to 80% of them singletons. Of note for this clone: Antigen unknown.

Sequenced: PBMCs. The clonotype originates from a woman aged 45-59 years in good health and CMV-seronegative. The chain uses TRBV27 and TRBJ2-6, with D possibly TRBD2 on 6 matching bases. In nucleotides, the CDR3 is TGTGCCAGCAGTTTAAGTTCCAGGGAGGTATTGGGGGGGGCCAACGTCCTGACTTTC. It specifies CASSLSSREVLGGANVLTF. Combining the CDR3 with reference TRBV27 and TRBJ2-6 gives the whole variable domain EAQVTQNPRYLITVTGKKLTVTCSQNMNHEYMSWYRQDPGLGLRQIYYSMNVEVTDKGDVPEGYKVSRKEKRNFPLILESPSPNQTSLYFCASSLSSREVLGGANVLTFGAGSRLTVL.